This TCR beta chain stems from a study of blood T cells in healthy people across ages. Study results and limitations: It was held that diversity estimates obtained from one million T cells represented underestimates. Long-lived donors exceeded aged donors in naive CD4+ cells and diversity.

Germline CDR1 DFQATT, CDR2 SNEGSKA (reference sequence). Trimming removed 6 bases at V and 1 base at J, with 18 bases between. This CDR3 is built from 15 residues. Then a second PCR, running roughly 7 to 11 cycles, was carried out with a sample-barcoded 5' primer and a J-beta primer mix. Each CDR3 protein gets one entry after TCRdb re-called the 5' RACE reads with MiXCR. The sample records approximately 1.5 million distinct CDR3 sequences, 30% to 40% being singletons. This clonotype occurred a few times. Its target is unknown. Source material: blood. This chain joins TRBV20-1 and TRBJ1-1, with D unresolved. This clonotype was sampled from a young woman in good health. CDR3 in DNA: TGCAGTGCGCGGCGATCTCAACCGGGGAACACTGAAGCTTTCTTT. This codes for CSARRSQPGNTEAFF.